This TCR beta chain appears in the sequencing data of a study of T cell responses to AZD1222 COVID-19 vaccine. The study, taken as a whole, reports: At baseline, seropositivity was found in only a handful of AZD1222 recipients. Per reports, nearly half of all spike-specific TCRs target regions that are unmutated in variants. Clonal diversity was possibly underestimated; the donors were predominantly white British and more often female. Vaccination with two AZD1222 doses was followed by a rise in Spike-specific TCR breadth and depth.

CDR3 length: 14 amino acids. V lost 0 bases, J lost 1 base, and 7 bases lay in between. Germline V lookup: CDR1 SGHRS, CDR2 YFSETQ. With regard to this clone: Its antigen is unidentified. Other DNA sequences from this sample encode an identical CDR3 as well.

Assay: immunoSEQ multiplex PCR; the TCRdb copy retains only in-frame clones and omits some. Of more than 150,000 clones listed, 80% to 95% are singletons. Material: peripheral blood, obtained on day 0 of AZD1222 vaccination. The gene calls are TRBV5-1 and TRBJ1-1; D not resolved. The clonotype originates from an adult in good health. In nucleotides, the CDR3 is TGCGCCAGCAGCTTGGTCTCAAAGAACACTGAAGCTTTCTTT. Encoded protein: CASSLVSKNTEAFF.